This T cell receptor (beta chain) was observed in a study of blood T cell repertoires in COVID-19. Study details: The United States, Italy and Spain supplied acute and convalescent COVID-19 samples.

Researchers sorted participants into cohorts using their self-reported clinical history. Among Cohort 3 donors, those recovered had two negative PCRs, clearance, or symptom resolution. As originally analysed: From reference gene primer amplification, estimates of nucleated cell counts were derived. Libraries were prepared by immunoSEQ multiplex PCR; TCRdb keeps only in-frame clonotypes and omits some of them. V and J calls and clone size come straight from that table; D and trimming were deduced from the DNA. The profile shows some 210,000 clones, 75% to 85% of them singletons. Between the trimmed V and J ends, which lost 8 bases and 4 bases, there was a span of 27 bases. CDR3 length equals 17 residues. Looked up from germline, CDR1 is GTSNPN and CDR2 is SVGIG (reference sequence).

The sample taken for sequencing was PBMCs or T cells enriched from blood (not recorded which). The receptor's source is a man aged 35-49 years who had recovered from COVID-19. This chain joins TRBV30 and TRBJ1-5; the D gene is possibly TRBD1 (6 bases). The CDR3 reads CAGLWDMTQKRNQPQHF. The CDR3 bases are TGTGCCGGTCTCTGGGACATGACCCAAAAACGGAATCAGCCCCAGCATTTT.